This TCR beta chain was found in a study of CD8 T cells in Susac syndrome. On this clonotype: Its antigen is undetermined.

The CDR3 contains 14 residues. Germline CDR1 is MRHNA and CDR2 is SNTAGT. Trimming pared 6 bases from V and 0 bases from J, leaving 12 bases between. High-throughput TCR beta sequencing covered peripheral CD8+ and CD4+ T cells. The multiple sclerosis controls were treatment-naive patients affected by stable or active relapsing-remitting disease. Negative isolation was used for CD8+ and CD4+ T cells, and FACS enrichment was applied to TEMRA cells. Study conclusions and caveats: The study admitted that it had a relatively small number of individuals in its TCR sequencing and HLA analysis.

Reverse transcription of about 0.5 to 1 ug RNA was carried out with random hexamers. TCRdb re-analysed the immunoSEQ multiplex PCR reads in MiXCR, keeping a single row per CDR3 protein. The sample shows approximately 170,000 distinct CDR3 sequences, approximately 94% of them seen only once. The sample consisted of CD4+ T cells from PBMCs. The source is a human donor with multiple sclerosis. The chain recombines TRBV6-4 with TRBJ2-7; D may be TRBD1 (6 bases). The CDR3 sequence is CASSRQANSYEQYF. CDR3 DNA: TGTGCCAGCAGCAGACAGGCCAACTCCTACGAGCAGTACTTC.